The T cell receptor (beta chain) under discussion was sequenced for a study of blood T cell repertoires in COVID-19. Study in general: Samples taken during acute and convalescent COVID-19 were collected in the United States, Italy and Spain. Sources were T cells, B-cell-depleted T cells, or PBMCs; the material itself was cDNA or gDNA.

Per the study methods: The authors estimated nucleated cell counts from reference gene primer amplification. Profiling relied on immunoSEQ multiplex PCR, and the TCRdb table lists in-frame clones only, not all of them. V, J and clone size derive from that table, while D and trimming were established from the DNA sequence. The profile shows some 150,000 clones, about 80% of them singletons. The ends were cut back, 2 bases at V and 5 bases at J, with 15 bases in the middle. CDR1 is MNHEY and CDR2 is SVGAGI in the germline V gene. This CDR3 has 16 residues. V usage is TRBV6-5 and J usage is TRBJ1-4, with a weak D call TRBD1 (5 bases). The receptor was derived from a woman aged 60-75 years with acute or convalescent COVID-19. Sequences were obtained from peripheral blood. Written as DNA, the CDR3 is TGTGCCAGCAGTTACCAGGGATTGATAGGGAATGAAAAACTGTTTTTT. It translates to CASSYQGLIGNEKLFF.